This TCR beta chain is drawn from a study of blood T cell repertoires in COVID-19. About the research overall: Material from acute and convalescent COVID-19 was sourced from the United States, Italy and Spain. PBMCs, B-cell-depleted T cells, or T cells were the source of the cDNA or gDNA that made up the material.

Assay: immunoSEQ multiplex PCR; the TCRdb copy retains only in-frame clones and omits some. The sample records 400,000 or so clones, 70% to 90% being singletons. The sequenced sample consisted of peripheral blood. This clonotype originated in a woman aged 40-49 years with COVID-19, enrolled during active disease.

The DNA for the CDR3 is TGTGCCAGCAGTCCCGAGGGAACTGGGGCCAACGTCCTGACTTTC. Translation: CASSPEGTGANVLTF. V gene TRBV6-2 or TRBV6-3 combines with J gene TRBJ2-6; tentative D call: TRBD2 (5 bases). CDR3 length: 15 amino acids. Trimming shortened V by 5 bases and J by 2 bases, and 10 bases separated the two germline ends. In germline, CDR1 is MNHEY, CDR2 SVGEGT.